These 21 T cell receptor beta chains share one sample of origin, sequenced in a study of T-cell reconstitution after alpha-beta-depleted transplantation in children. Preparation of the TCRbeta library involved a method that used unique molecular identifiers. TCRdb re-derived calls from the PCR reads in MiXCR, one entry per CDR3 protein. This sample has 500,000 to 600,000 distinct CDR3 sequences, with about 16% found just once. The input for sequencing was PBMCs from the stem cell graft donor, taken from the stem cell graft. The receptors shown here come from a human donor who donated a stem cell graft to a child with acute lymphoblastic leukemia.

The genes are TRBV6-1 and TRBJ2-3; 11 nucleotides line up with TRBD2. The CDR3 consists of 19 residues. V was pared by 8 bases and J by 2 bases, with 18 bases of the junction left unmatched. CDR1 is MNHNS, CDR2 SASEGT, per germline. The CDR3 DNA is TGTGCCAGCGCCAAACGAGGGGGACTAGCGGAAAAATACACAGATACGCAGTATTTT. This codes for CASAKRGGLAEKYTDTQYF.

This clonotype showed up just once. V gene TRBV5-1 combines with J gene TRBJ1-1, with a tentative D call TRBD1 (5 bases). The CDR3 runs 13 residues. Trimming left V 2 bases short and J 6 bases short, with 11 bases between. Germline lookup yields CDR1 SGHRS and CDR2 YFSETQ. The CDR3 sequence is CASSFNGGAEAFF. The CDR3 region has the DNA TGCGCCAGCAGCTTTAATGGGGGGGCTGAAGCTTTCTTT.

This clonotype was found a few times. V is TRBV2 and J is TRBJ2-5; D gene ambiguous. The germline CDR1 and CDR2 sequences are SNHLY and FYNNEI. V lost 4 bases and J 5 bases, leaving 11 bases between the germline ends. CDR3 size: 13 residues. DNA of the CDR3: TGTGCCAGCAGTGGTGGCAGGCTGGAGACCCAGTACTTC. Translation gives CASSGGRLETQYF.

The V and J genes are TRBV28 and TRBJ1-2; D unclear. CDR3 length equals 11 residues. Germline CDR1 and CDR2: MDHEN and SYDVKM. Trimming took 6 bases from V and 10 from J, leaving 12 bases between them. DNA for the CDR3: TGTGCCAGCAGCCCTAACCGGGACTACACCTTC. This gives the protein CASSPNRDYTF.

This clonotype was counted a few times. J is TRBJ1-2 and V is TRBV7-9, with D possibly matching TRBD1 (5 bases). Germline V gene data show CDR1 as SEHNR and CDR2 as FQNEAQ (reference sequence). The CDR3 length is 14 residues. V was shortened by 5 bases and J by 4 bases, with 14 bases between the two germline ends. CDR3 residues: CASSPVGLSYGYTF. In DNA, the CDR3 is TGTGCCAGCAGCCCCGTGGGGCTAAGCTATGGCTACACCTTC.

The rearrangement uses TRBV27 and TRBJ2-2, with D perhaps matching TRBD1 (6 bases). The CDR3 consists of 14 residues. The V gene lost 3 bases and the J gene lost 4 bases, with 9 bases spanning the gap. In germline, CDR1 is MNHEY, CDR2 SMNVEV (reference sequence). CDR3 sequence: CASSFTGITGELFF. The CDR3 DNA reads TGTGCCAGCAGTTTTACAGGGATCACCGGGGAGCTGTTTTTT.

This clonotype was seen a few times. The chain carries TRBV5-1 and TRBJ2-1; D uncertain. This CDR3 is built from 16 residues. In germline, CDR1 is SGHRS, CDR2 YFSETQ. The V gene lost 4 bases and the J gene lost 8 bases, with 22 bases spanning the gap. CDR3 bases: TGCGCCAGCAGCCCCCCGTGGTCGGAGCGCGGTCATGAGCAGTTCTTC. Residues: CASSPPWSERGHEQFF. The full variable domain, its missing parts supplied by reference TRBV5-1 and TRBJ2-1, is KAGVTQTPRYLIKTRGQQVTLSCSPISGHRSVSWYQQTPGQGLQFLFEYFSETQRNKGNFPGRFSGRQFSNSRSEMNVSTLELGDSALYLCASSPPWSERGHEQFFGPGTRLTVL.

This chain joins TRBV7-9 and TRBJ2-1; 12 positions agree with TRBD2. CDR3 size: 15 residues. The junction had 2 bases not matched to a gene; V was cut back by 5 bases and J by 3 bases. CDR1 is SEHNR and CDR2 is FQNEAQ in the germline V gene (reference sequence). CDR3 protein: CASSGLAGYYNEQFF. CDR3 in DNA: TGTGCCAGCAGCGGACTAGCGGGATACTACAATGAGCAGTTCTTC.

The chain joins TRBV7-9 to TRBJ1-4, with 8 bases that match TRBD1. The CDR3 consists of 15 residues. J lost 8 bases, V lost 5 bases, and 10 bases had no gene match. Germline V CDR1 and CDR2: SEHNR, FQNEAQ (reference sequence). CDR3 in DNA: TGTGCCAGCAGCCCTTGGGCAGGGGGCGAGGAAAAACTGTTTTTT. Translation gives CASSPWAGGEEKLFF.

This clonotype was picked up a small number of times. The DNA for the CDR3 is TGTGCCAGCAGCCCAGCGGCCTTTGGCGAGACCCAGTACTTC. Amino acid sequence: CASSPAAFGETQYF. The V gene is TRBV14, the J gene TRBJ2-5, with D maybe TRBD2 (5 bases). The V end was cut by 4 bases, the J end by 5 bases, with 14 bases between. CDR3 size: 14 residues. Germline V gene lookup returns CDR1 SGHDN and CDR2 FVKESK.

The rearrangement joins TRBV27 to TRBJ1-1; D gene unclear. The CDR3 is 13 residues long. Germline values: CDR1 MNHEY, CDR2 SMNVEV (reference sequence). The V and J ends lost 5 bases and 3 bases respectively, with 10 bases between them. In nucleotides, the CDR3 is TGTGCCAGCAGTCCAATCCGGCACACTGAAGCTTTCTTT. The encoded protein is CASSPIRHTEAFF.

The chain uses TRBV19 and TRBJ1-2; no definite D call. Per the germline V gene, CDR1 is LNHDA and CDR2 is SQIVND (reference sequence). Trimming cost V 9 bases and J 5 bases, with 28 bases left between them. The CDR3 consists of 17 residues. DNA for the CDR3: TGTGCCAGCGAGCCGGGCCCCCGGGAGGCTTTGTTATATGGCTACACCTTC. This sequence encodes CASEPGPREALLYGYTF.

The chain carries TRBV7-9 and TRBJ1-1; 11 nucleotides line up with TRBD1. This CDR3 region has 15 residues. The V and J ends lost 5 bases and 5 bases, in that order; junction bases with no gene match: 7. The germline V gene has CDR1 SEHNR and CDR2 FQNEAQ (reference sequence). Here the CDR3 DNA reads TGTGCCAGCAGCCGAGGGACAGGGGGGAATACTGAAGCTTTCTTT. Amino acid sequence: CASSRGTGGNTEAFF.

This clonotype has more than one count but fewer than ten. The chain carries TRBV20-1 and TRBJ1-5; D is perhaps TRBD1 (5 bases). The CDR3 is 16 residues long. Germline CDR1 DFQATT, CDR2 SNEGSKA (reference sequence). V was cut by 3 bases and J by 0 bases, with 15 bases left in between. The CDR3 loop is CSASSGTRNSNQPQHF. The CDR3 nucleotides are TGCAGTGCTAGTTCGGGGACCCGCAATAGCAATCAGCCCCAGCATTTT.

This clonotype was recorded only once. The chain carries TRBV28 and TRBJ1-1; D not resolved. Trimming removed 9 bases at V and 0 bases at J, with 23 bases between. CDR3 length equals 17 residues. Germline CDR1 is MDHEN and CDR2 is SYDVKM. The CDR3 loop is CARSPGEQCLVNTEAFF. The CDR3 region has the DNA TGTGCCAGGAGCCCCGGGGAACAGTGCTTGGTGAACACTGAAGCTTTCTTT.

The table lists this clonotype with a few counts. The chain joins TRBV10-3 to TRBJ2-3; D is unresolved. V was cut by 5 bases and J by 1 base, with 10 bases left in between. The CDR3 is 14 residues long. In germline, CDR1 is ENHRY, CDR2 SYGVKD. The CDR3 sequence: CAISTNARTDTQYF. The DNA of the CDR3 is TGTGCCATCAGTACTAACGCCCGCACAGATACGCAGTATTTT.

The chain has TRBV7-8 and TRBJ2-7; TRBD2 matches at 10 bases. CDR3 length: 16 residues. Germline V CDR1 and CDR2: SGHVS, FQNEAQ. With 1 base clipped from V and 3 bases from J, the junction kept 6 bases outside the gene matches. The CDR3 DNA follows: TGTGCCAGCAGCTTAGAGAGGACTAGCGGACTCTACGAGCAGTACTTC. This sequence encodes CASSLERTSGLYEQYF.

This rearrangement joins TRBV12-3 or TRBV12-4 to TRBJ1-1, with TRBD1 as a possible D gene (5 bases). The CDR3 loop spans 12 amino acids. Between the trimmed V and J ends, which lost 6 bases and 7 bases, there was a span of 12 bases. CDR3 sequence (DNA): TGTGCCAGCAGCATCCGGGGGGATGAAGCTTTCTTT. Encoded protein: CASSIRGDEAFF.

This sequence joins TRBV6-2 or TRBV6-3 and TRBJ1-5; 10 nucleotides agree with TRBD1. V shed 2 bases and J 5 bases; nucleotides not matched to a gene: 0. Germline CDR1 and CDR2: MNHEY and SVGEGT. The CDR3 has 14 residues. The CDR3 sequence is CASSYGTGDQPQHF. The CDR3 DNA sequence: TGTGCCAGCAGTTACGGGACAGGGGATCAGCCCCAGCATTTT.

The chain employs TRBV5-1 and TRBJ2-7; 7 positions match TRBD2. This CDR3 is 15 amino acids long. V trimming: 2 bases; J trimming: 3 bases; junction bases outside the gene matches: 8. The germline V gene encodes CDR1 SGHRS and CDR2 YFSETQ. Here the CDR3 reads CASSLGTNKIYEQYF. The CDR3 DNA follows: TGCGCCAGCAGCTTAGGGACTAATAAAATCTACGAGCAGTACTTC.

This clonotype was observed a handful of times. V usage is TRBV6-4 and J usage is TRBJ2-1; D gene ambiguous. This CDR3 is 15 amino acids long. Per the germline V gene, CDR1 is MRHNA and CDR2 is SNTAGT. V was shortened by 4 bases and J by 3 bases, with 13 bases between the two germline ends. CDR3 coding DNA: TGTGCCAGCAGTGCATCCCCCGCGGACTACAATGAGCAGTTCTTC. Residues: CASSASPADYNEQFF.